This T cell receptor (beta chain) was identified during a study of blood T cell repertoires in COVID-19. The wider study: Material from acute and convalescent COVID-19 was sourced from the United States, Italy and Spain. The analysed material was cDNA or gDNA that came from T cells, B-cell-depleted T cells, or PBMCs.

This clone was picked up one time. With V trimmed by 4 bases and J by 8 bases, 9 bases remained unmatched. Germline-derived CDR1 and CDR2 are GTSNPN and SVGIG (reference sequence). The CDR3 is 14 residues long. Original analysis: Amplification with reference gene primers provided the estimates of nucleated cell counts. Profiled with immunoSEQ multiplex PCR; TCRdb holds only in-frame clones, not every one. For V, J and clone size, that table is used; D and trimming come from the DNA. The sample yields 140,000 to 150,000 clones, 80% to 90% seen once. The chain links TRBV30 to TRBJ1-3; 9 bases are shared with TRBD1. The receptor was derived from a human donor with acute or convalescent COVID-19. The donor label of this sample is uncertain. The sample consisted of peripheral blood. The CDR3 loop is CAWIPPGQGHTIYF. For the CDR3, the DNA is TGTGCCTGGATCCCCCCGGGACAGGGACACACCATATATTTT.